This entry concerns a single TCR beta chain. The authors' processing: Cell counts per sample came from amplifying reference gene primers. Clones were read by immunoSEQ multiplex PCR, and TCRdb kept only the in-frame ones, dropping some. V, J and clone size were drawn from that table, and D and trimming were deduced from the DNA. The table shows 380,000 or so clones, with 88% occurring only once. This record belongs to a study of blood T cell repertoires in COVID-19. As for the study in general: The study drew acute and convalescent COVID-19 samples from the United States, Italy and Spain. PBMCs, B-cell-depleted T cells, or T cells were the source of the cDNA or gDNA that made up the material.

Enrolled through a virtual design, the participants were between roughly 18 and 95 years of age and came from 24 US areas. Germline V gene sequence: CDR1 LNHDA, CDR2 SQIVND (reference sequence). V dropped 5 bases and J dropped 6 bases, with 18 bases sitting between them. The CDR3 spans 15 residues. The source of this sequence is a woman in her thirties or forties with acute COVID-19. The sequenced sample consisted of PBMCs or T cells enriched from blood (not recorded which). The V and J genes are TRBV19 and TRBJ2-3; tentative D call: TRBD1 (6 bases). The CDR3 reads CASSLGDMRVDTQYF. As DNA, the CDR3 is TGTGCCAGTAGTCTCGGGGACATGAGAGTGGATACGCAGTATTTT.